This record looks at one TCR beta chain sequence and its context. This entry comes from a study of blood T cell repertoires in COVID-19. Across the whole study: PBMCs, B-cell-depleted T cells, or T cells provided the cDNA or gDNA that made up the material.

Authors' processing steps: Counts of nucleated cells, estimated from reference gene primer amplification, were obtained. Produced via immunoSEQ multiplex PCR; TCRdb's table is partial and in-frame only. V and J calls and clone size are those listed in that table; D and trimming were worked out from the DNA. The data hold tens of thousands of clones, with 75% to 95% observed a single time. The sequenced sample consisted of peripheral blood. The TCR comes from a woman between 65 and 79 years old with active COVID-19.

CDR3 nucleotide sequence: TGTGCCAGCAGGAACGGAGCGGGAGTGGCCGGGGAGCTGTTTTTT. It codes for CASRNGAGVAGELFF. The V and J genes are TRBV5-6 and TRBJ2-2; 8 positions match TRBD2. V shed 5 bases and J 6 bases; nucleotides not matched to a gene: 9. Per the germline V gene, CDR1 is SGHDT and CDR2 is YYEEEE. The CDR3 spans 15 residues. Complete variable domain (other parts from reference TRBV5-6 and TRBJ2-2): DAGVTQSPTHLIKTRGQQVTLRCSPKSGHDTVSWYQQALGQGPQFIFQYYEEEERQRGNFPDRFSGHQFPNYSSELNVNALLLGDSALYLCASRNGAGVAGELFFGEGSRLTVL.